Included here is one T cell receptor beta chain sequence, with context. The target antigen is unknown. This sample stems from a study of a mutant IDH1 vaccine in newly diagnosed glioma. Study as a whole: Patients received vaccination from 4-6 weeks after radiotherapy alone, or with temozolomide cycles. General study results and limits: Pseudoprogression apparently lacked any relation to changes in top peripheral T cell clonotypes.

Sequenced by immunoSEQ multiplex PCR; TCRdb stores in-frame clones only, minus some. The data show over 45,000 clones, about 79% seen once. Time point here: week 35, safety follow-up. Every single dose of the vaccine, 300 ug of mutant IDH1 20-mer peptide, came with topical imiquimod. The donor cohort comprised cases of new WHO grade 3 or 4 IDH1-mutant, ATRX-lost astrocytoma. CDR3 length: 15 residues. Germline CDR1 SGHTS, CDR2 YDEGEE. With 2 bases clipped from V and 3 bases from J, the junction kept 5 bases outside the gene matches. The sequence was obtained from a middle-aged man with glioma. The starting material was PBMCs, obtained from a glioma patient whose treatment included an IDH1 peptide vaccine. V and J are TRBV5-8 and TRBJ1-3, with 7 bases that match TRBD1. DNA for the CDR3: TGTGCCAGCAGCTTAAGGACAGGCGGTGGAAACACCATATATTTT. Translating it yields CASSLRTGGGNTIYF.